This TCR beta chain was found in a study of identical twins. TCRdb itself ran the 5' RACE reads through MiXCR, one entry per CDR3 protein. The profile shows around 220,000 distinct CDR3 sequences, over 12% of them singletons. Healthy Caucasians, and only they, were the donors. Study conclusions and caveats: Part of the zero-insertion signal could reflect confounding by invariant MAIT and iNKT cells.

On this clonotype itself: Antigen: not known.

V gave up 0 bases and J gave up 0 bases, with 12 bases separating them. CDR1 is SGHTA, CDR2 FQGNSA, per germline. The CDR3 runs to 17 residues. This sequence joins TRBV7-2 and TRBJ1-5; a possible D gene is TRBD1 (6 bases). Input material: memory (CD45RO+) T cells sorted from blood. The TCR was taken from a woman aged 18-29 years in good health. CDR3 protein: CASSLAGRGSSNQPQHF. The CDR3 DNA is TGTGCCAGCAGCTTAGCCGGCAGGGGTAGTAGCAATCAGCCCCAGCATTTT.